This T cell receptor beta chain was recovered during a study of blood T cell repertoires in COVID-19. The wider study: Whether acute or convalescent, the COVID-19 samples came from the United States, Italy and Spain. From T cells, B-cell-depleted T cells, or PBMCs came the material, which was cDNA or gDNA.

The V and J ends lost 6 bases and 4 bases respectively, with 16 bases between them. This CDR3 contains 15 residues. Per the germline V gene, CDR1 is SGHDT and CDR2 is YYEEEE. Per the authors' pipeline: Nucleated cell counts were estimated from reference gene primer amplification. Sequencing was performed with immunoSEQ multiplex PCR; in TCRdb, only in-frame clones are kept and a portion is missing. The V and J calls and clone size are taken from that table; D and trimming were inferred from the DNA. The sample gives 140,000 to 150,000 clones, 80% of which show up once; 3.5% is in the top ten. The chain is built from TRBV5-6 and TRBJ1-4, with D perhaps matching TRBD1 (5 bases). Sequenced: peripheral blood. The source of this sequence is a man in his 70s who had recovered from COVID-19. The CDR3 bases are TGTGCCAGCACCTGGGGAGGGGCTGGTAATGAAAAACTGTTTTTT. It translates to CASTWGGAGNEKLFF.